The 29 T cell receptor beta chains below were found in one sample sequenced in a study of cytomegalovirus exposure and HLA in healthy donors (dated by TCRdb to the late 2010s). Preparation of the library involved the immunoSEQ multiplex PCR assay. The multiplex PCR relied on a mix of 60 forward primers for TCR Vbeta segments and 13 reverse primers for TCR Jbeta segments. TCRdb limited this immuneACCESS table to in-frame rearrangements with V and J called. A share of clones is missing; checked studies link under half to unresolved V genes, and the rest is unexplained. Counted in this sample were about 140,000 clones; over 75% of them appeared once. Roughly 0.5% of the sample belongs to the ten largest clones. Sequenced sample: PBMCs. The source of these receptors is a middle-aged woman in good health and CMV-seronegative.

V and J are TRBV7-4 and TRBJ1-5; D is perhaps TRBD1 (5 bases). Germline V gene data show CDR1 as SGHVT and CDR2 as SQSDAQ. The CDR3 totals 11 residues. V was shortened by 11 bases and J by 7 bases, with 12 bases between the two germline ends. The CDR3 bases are TGTGCCCATAGGGGTGCACAGCCCCAGCATTTT. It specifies CAHRGAQPQHF.

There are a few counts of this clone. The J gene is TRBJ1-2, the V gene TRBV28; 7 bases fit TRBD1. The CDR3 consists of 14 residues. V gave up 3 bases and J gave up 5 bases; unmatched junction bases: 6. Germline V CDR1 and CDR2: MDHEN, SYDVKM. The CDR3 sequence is CASSFFDREYGYTF. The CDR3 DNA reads TGTGCCAGCAGTTTTTTCGACAGGGAGTATGGCTACACCTTC.

The CDR3 protein is CASMNYQGAGETQYF. For the CDR3, the DNA is TGTGCCAGCATGAATTACCAGGGGGCGGGAGAGACCCAGTACTTC. The J gene is TRBJ2-5, the V gene TRBV6-1; 8 bases are a match to TRBD1. The germline gives CDR1 MNHNS, CDR2 SASEGT. The CDR3 consists of 15 residues. Trimming removed 7 bases from V and 4 bases from J; junction bases left unmatched: 11.

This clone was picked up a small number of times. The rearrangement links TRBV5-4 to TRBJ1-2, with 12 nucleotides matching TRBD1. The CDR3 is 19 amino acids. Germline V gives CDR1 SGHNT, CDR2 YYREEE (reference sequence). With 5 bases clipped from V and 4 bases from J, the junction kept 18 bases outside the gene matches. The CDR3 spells CASRPKGGTGGDFAYGYTF. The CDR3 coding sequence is TGTGCCAGCAGACCCAAAGGTGGGACAGGGGGCGATTTTGCCTATGGCTACACCTTC.

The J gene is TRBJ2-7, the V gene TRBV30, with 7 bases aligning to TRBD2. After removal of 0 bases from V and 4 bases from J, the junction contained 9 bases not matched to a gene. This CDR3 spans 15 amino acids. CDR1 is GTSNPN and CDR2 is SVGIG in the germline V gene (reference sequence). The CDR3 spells CAWSVQRGPRYEQYF. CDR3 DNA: TGTGCCTGGAGTGTGCAGCGGGGACCCCGGTACGAGCAGTACTTC.

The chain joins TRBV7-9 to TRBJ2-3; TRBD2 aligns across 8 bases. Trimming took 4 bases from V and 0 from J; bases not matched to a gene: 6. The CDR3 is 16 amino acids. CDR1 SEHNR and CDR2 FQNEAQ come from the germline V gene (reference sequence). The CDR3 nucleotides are TGTGCCAGCAGCTCGGCTAGCGGGTTTAGCACAGATACGCAGTATTTT. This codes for CASSSASGFSTDTQYF.

CDR3 in amino acids: CASSTRGVAAYNEQFF. The CDR3 DNA follows: TGTGCCAGCAGCACCCGAGGTGTAGCTGCCTACAATGAGCAGTTCTTC. V gene TRBV9 combines with J gene TRBJ2-1; no clear D gene. The V gene lost 4 bases and the J gene lost 2 bases, with 16 bases spanning the gap. This CDR3 is 16 amino acids long. Germline assignment: CDR1 SGDLS and CDR2 YYNGEE.

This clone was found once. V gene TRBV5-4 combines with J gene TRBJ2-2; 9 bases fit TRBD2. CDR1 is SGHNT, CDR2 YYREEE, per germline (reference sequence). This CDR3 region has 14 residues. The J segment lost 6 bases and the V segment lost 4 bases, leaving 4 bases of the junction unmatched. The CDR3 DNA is TGTGCCAGCAGCCTAGCGGGAAATCCCGGGGAGCTGTTTTTT. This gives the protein CASSLAGNPGELFF.

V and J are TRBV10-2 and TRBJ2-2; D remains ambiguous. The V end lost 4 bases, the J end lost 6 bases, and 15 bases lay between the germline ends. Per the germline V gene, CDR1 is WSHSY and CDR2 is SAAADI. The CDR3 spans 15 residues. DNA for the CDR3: TGCGCCAGCAGTGTAGTAGAAAGGAGCTCCGGGGAGCTGTTTTTT. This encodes CASSVVERSSGELFF.

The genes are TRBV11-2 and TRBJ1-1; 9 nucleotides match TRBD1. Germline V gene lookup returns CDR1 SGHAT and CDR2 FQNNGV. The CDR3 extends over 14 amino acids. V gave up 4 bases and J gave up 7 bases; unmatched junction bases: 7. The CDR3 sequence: CASSYNRGLDEAFF. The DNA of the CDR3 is TGTGCCAGCAGCTACAACAGGGGGCTAGATGAAGCTTTCTTT.

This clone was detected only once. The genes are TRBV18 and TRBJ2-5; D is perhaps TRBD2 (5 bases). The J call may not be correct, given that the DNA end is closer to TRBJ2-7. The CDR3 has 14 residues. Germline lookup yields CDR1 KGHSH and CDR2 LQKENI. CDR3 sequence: CASSPSGGSYEQYF. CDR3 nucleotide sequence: TGTGCCAGCTCACCGTCCGGAGGATCCTACGAGCAGTACTTC.

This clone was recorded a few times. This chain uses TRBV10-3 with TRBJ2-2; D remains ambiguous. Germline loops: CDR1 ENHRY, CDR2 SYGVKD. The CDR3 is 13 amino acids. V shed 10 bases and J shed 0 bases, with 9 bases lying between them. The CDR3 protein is CATKSPNTGELFF. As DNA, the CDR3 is TGTGCCACTAAGAGCCCGAACACCGGGGAGCTGTTTTTT.

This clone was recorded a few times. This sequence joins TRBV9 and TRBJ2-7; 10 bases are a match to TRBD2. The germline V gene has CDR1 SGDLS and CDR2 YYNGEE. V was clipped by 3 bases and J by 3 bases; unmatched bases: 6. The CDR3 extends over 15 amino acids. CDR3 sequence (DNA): TGTGCCAGCAGCGCCTCACTAGCGGGAATCTACGAGCAGTACTTC. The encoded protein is CASSASLAGIYEQYF.

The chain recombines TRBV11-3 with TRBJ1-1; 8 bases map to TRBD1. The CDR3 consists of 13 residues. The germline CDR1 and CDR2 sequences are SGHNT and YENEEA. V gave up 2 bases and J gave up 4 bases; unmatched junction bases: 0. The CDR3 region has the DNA TGTGCCAGCAGCTTAACAGGGGGCACTGAAGCTTTCTTT. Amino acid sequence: CASSLTGGTEAFF.

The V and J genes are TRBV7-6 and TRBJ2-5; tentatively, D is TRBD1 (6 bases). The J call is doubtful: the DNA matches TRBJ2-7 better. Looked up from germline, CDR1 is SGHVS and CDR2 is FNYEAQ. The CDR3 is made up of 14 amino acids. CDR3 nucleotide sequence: TGTGCCAGCAGCTTAATACAGGGCTCCTACGAGCAGTACTTC. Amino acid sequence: CASSLIQGSYEQYF.

This CDR3 reads CASTPWTEEETQYF. The DNA of the CDR3 is TGTGCCAGCACCCCTTGGACGGAGGAAGAGACCCAGTACTTC. The chain combines TRBV2 with TRBJ2-5; a possible D gene is TRBD2 (5 bases). The V end was cut by 7 bases, the J end by 3 bases, with 15 bases between. There are 14 residues in the CDR3. From germline, CDR1 is SNHLY and CDR2 FYNNEI.

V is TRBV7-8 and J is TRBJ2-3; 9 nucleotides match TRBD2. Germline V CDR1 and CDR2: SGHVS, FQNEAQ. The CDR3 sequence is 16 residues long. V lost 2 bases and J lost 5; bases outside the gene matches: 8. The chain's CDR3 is CASSLSQAGGQDTQYF. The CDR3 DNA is TGTGCCAGCAGCTTAAGCCAAGCGGGAGGACAAGATACGCAGTATTTT. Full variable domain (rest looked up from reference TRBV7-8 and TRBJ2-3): GAGVSQSPRYKVAKRGQDVALRCDPISGHVSLFWYQQALGQGPEFLTYFQNEAQLDKSGLPSDRFFAERPEGSVSTLKIQRTQQEDSAVYLCASSLSQAGGQDTQYFGPGTRLTVL.

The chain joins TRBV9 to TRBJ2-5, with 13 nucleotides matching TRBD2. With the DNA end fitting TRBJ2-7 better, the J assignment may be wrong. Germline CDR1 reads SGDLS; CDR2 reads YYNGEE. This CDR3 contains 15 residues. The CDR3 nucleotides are TGTGCCAGCAGCCGGACTAGCGGGAGTACCTACGAGCAGTACTTC. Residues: CASSRTSGSTYEQYF.

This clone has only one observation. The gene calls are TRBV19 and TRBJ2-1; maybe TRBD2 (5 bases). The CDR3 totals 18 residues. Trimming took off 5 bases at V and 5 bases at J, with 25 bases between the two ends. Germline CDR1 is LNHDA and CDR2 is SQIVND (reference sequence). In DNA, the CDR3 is TGTGCCAGTAGTCCCCCGCTAGCAGGCCTGCACAAAAACAATGAGCAGTTCTTC. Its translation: CASSPPLAGLHKNNEQFF.

CDR3 region: CASSETGTLTTSYYNEQFF. Here the CDR3 DNA reads TGTGCCAGCAGTGAGACAGGGACCCTAACAACGTCTTACTACAATGAGCAGTTCTTC. The chain recombines TRBV2 with TRBJ2-1, with TRBD1 matching over 7 bases. This CDR3 region has 19 residues. Trimming removed 3 bases from V and 3 bases from J; junction bases left unmatched: 17. Germline-derived CDR1 and CDR2 are SNHLY and FYNNEI.

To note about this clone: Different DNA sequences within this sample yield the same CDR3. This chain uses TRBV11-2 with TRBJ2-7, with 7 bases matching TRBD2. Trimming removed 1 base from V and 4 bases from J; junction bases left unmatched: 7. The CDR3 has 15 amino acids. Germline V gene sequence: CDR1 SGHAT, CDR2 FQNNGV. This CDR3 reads CASSLASGMYYEQYF. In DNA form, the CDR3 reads TGTGCCAGCAGCTTAGCGAGCGGGATGTATTACGAGCAGTACTTC.

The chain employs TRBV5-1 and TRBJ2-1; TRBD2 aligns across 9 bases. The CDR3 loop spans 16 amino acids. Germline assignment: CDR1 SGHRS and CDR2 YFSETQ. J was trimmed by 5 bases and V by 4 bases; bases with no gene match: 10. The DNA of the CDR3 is TGCGCCAGCAGCCCCGCGGCTAGCGGGATTCACAATGAGCAGTTCTTC. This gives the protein CASSPAASGIHNEQFF. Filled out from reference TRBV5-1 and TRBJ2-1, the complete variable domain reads KAGVTQTPRYLIKTRGQQVTLSCSPISGHRSVSWYQQTPGQGLQFLFEYFSETQRNKGNFPGRFSGRQFSNSRSEMNVSTLELGDSALYLCASSPAASGIHNEQFFGPGTRLTVL.

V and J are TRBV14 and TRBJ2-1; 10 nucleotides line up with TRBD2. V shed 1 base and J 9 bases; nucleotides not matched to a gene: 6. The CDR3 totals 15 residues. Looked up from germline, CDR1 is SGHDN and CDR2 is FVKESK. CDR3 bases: TGTGCCAGCAGCCAAGTGATGGCTAGCGGGAGTGAGCAGTTCTTC. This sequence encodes CASSQVMASGSEQFF.

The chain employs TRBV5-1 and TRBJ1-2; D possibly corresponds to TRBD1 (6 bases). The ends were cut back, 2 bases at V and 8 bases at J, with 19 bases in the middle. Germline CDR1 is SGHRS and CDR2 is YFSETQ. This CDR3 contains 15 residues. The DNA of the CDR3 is TGCGCCAGCAGCTTACTCGGGGCGACGGACAGAGGCTACACCTTC. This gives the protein CASSLLGATDRGYTF.

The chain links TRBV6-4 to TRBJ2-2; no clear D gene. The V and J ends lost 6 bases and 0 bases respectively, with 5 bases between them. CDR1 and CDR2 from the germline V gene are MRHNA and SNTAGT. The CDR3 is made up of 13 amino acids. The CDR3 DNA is TGTGCCAGCAGCCCCACGAACACCGGGGAGCTGTTTTTT. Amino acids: CASSPTNTGELFF.

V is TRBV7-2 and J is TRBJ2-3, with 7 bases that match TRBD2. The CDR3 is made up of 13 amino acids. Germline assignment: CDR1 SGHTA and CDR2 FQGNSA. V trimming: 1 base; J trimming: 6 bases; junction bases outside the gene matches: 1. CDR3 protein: CASSLGSGDTQYF. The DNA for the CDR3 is TGTGCCAGCAGCTTAGGTAGCGGGGATACGCAGTATTTT.

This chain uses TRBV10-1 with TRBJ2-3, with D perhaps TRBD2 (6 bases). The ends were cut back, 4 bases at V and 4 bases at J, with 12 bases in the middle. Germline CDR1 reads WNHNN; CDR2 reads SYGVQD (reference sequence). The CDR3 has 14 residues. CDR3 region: CASSGAGFADTQYF. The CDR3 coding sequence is TGCGCCAGCAGTGGGGCGGGATTCGCAGATACGCAGTATTTT.

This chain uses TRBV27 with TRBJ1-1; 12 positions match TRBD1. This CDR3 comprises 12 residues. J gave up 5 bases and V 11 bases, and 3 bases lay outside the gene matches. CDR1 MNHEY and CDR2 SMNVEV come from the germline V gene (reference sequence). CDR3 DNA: TGTGCCTCGGGACAGGGGGCGACTGAAGCTTTCTTT. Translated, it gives CASGQGATEAFF.

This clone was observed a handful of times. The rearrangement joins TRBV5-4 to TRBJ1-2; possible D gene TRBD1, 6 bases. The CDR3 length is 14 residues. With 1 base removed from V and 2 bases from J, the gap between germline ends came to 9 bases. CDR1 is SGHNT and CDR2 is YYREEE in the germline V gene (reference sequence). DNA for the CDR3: TGTGCCAGCAGCTTGATCGGACAGAACTATGGCTACACCTTC. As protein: CASSLIGQNYGYTF. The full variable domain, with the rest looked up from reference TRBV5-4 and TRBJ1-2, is ETGVTQSPTHLIKTRGQQVTLRCSSQSGHNTVSWYQQALGQGPQFIFQYYREEENGRGNFPPRFSGLQFPNYSSELNVNALELDDSALYLCASSLIGQNYGYTFGSGTRLTVV.